One T cell receptor beta chain is described in this entry. V was pared by 5 bases and J by 7 bases, with 2 bases of the junction left unmatched. CDR1 and CDR2 (germline): MDHEN, SYDVKM. The CDR3 consists of 14 residues. The data belong to a study of blood T cells in healthy people across ages. Through a sample-barcoded 5' primer and a J-beta primer mix, a second PCR was run for roughly 6 to 11 cycles. TCRdb recomputed calls from the 5' RACE reads with MiXCR, one row per CDR3 protein. The sample lists hundreds of thousands of distinct CDR3 sequences; more than 45% were seen once. The material sequenced was blood. This clonotype was obtained from a woman at least 80 years old in good health. The rearrangement uses TRBV28 and TRBJ1-4, with 12 bases identical to TRBD1. The CDR3 spells CASSRGQGAEKLFF. In DNA form, the CDR3 reads TGTGCCAGCAGTAGGGGACAGGGGGCTGAAAAACTGTTTTTT.